This T cell receptor beta chain came from a study of control samples from healthy donors and cancer patients. This clone was seen just once. Profiling relied on immunoSEQ multiplex PCR, and the TCRdb table lists in-frame clones only, not all of them. The sample has roughly 190,000 clones, 91% seen once. The clonotype comes from a man under 40 in good health. Input material: blood.

This chain's CDR3 is CSGGQDPNTGELFF. The CDR3 DNA is TGCAGCGGTGGACAGGACCCGAACACCGGGGAGCTGTTTTTT. The V call is TRBV29-1, the J call TRBJ2-2; 7 bases are a match to TRBD1. The germline V gene encodes CDR1 SQVTM and CDR2 ANQGSEA. V trimming: 7 bases; J trimming: 0 bases; junction bases outside the gene matches: 5. The CDR3 is 14 amino acids.